This T cell receptor beta chain is drawn from a study of T cell changes during pregnancy in multiple sclerosis. Profiled with immunoSEQ multiplex PCR; TCRdb holds only in-frame clones, not every one. Of approximately 40,000 clones listed, 88% are singletons. Looked up from germline, CDR1 is SGHRS and CDR2 is YFSETQ. This CDR3 spans 13 amino acids. The germline V and J ends were trimmed by 4 bases and 5 bases, with 12 bases remaining between them. The specimen comprised CD4+ T cells from peripheral blood mononuclear cells, sampled in the first trimester of pregnancy. The chain is built from TRBV5-1 and TRBJ1-1; a possible D gene is TRBD1 (5 bases). This TCR was sampled from a female donor with multiple sclerosis, enrolled in a pregnancy study. The chain's CDR3 is CASSPEGMTEAFF. CDR3 sequence (DNA): TGCGCCAGCAGCCCGGAGGGGATGACTGAAGCTTTCTTT.